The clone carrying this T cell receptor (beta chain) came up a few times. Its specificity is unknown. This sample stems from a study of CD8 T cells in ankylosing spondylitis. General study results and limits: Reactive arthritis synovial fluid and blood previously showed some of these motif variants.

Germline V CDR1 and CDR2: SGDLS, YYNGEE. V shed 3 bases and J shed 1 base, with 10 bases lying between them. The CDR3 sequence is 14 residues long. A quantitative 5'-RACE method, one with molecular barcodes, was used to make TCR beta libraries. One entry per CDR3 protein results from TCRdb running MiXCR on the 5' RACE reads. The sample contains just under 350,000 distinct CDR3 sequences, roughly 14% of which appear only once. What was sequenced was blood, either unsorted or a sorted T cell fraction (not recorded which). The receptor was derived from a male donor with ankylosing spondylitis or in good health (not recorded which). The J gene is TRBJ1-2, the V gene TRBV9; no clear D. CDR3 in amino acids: CASSEGSSNYGYTF. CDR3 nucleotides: TGTGCCAGCAGCGAGGGCTCCAGTAACTATGGCTACACCTTC.